This entry lists 8 T cell receptor beta chains sequenced from one sample in a study of CD8+ T cells in alopecia areata. This sample's treatment: oral pan-JAK inhibitor, 5-10 mg twice daily. It was cDNA, reverse transcribed from extracted RNA, that served as the sequencing template. Sequenced by immunoSEQ multiplex PCR; TCRdb stores in-frame clones only, minus some. Of some 180,000 clones detected, approximately 49% appear once; the ten largest clones hold 10%. Sample: CD8+ T cells sorted from blood, taken between weeks 51 and 54, from a patient treated with tofacitinib. These receptors were taken from a human donor with alopecia areata.

The genes are TRBV5-4 and TRBJ2-3; D uncertain. The length of the CDR3 is 15 residues. Germline V gives CDR1 SGHNT, CDR2 YYREEE (reference sequence). V lost 2 bases to trimming and J lost 0 bases, with 10 bases between them. Here the CDR3 reads CASSFGGTSTDTQYF. CDR3 sequence (DNA): TGTGCCAGCAGCTTTGGCGGTACTAGCACAGATACGCAGTATTTT.

The CDR3: CASSPTGPGIGNQPQHF. DNA for the CDR3: TGTGCCAGCAGTCCCACGGGGCCAGGGATAGGCAATCAGCCCCAGCATTTT. The chain uses TRBV7-8 and TRBJ1-5; TRBD1 might be the D (5 bases). Germline CDR1 is SGHVS and CDR2 is FQNEAQ. The V gene lost 6 bases and the J gene lost 2 bases, with 20 bases spanning the gap. The CDR3 has 17 amino acids.

This chain joins TRBV14 and TRBJ2-7, with D possibly being TRBD1 (6 bases). CDR1 is SGHDN and CDR2 is FVKESK in the germline V gene. V lost 4 bases and J lost 0, with 10 bases in between. The CDR3 has 14 residues. CDR3 bases: TGTGCCAGCAGCCTACAGGGAAGCTCCTACGAGCAGTACTTC. Amino acid sequence: CASSLQGSSYEQYF.

The chain combines TRBV6-5 with TRBJ1-1; 10 positions agree with TRBD1. The CDR3 length is 14 residues. Trimming removed 6 bases from V and 1 base from J; junction bases left unmatched: 2. Germline V gene lookup returns CDR1 MNHEY and CDR2 SVGAGI. In nucleotides, the CDR3 is TGTGCCAGCAGCAGACAGGGGGCGAACACTGAAGCTTTCTTT. Protein sequence: CASSRQGANTEAFF.

With respect to this clone: This CDR3 fails to terminate in the conserved phenylalanine or tryptophan, so it likely reflects a read error. Because the CDR3's place on the DNA is in doubt, the DNA is left out and the CDR3 is given as listed by TCRdb. The chain employs TRBV7-2 and TRBJ1-1; the table's TRBD1 call for D was not verified on the DNA. The length of the CDR3 is 11 amino acids, counting both ends. Germline assignment: CDR1 SGHTA and CDR2 FQGNSA. The CDR3 is CASSWALEASP.

This chain joins TRBV5-6 and TRBJ2-7; tentative D call: TRBD2 (5 bases). Trimming pared 4 bases from V and 3 bases from J, leaving 11 bases between. Germline V gene data show CDR1 as SGHDT and CDR2 as YYEEEE. The CDR3 length is 13 residues. CDR3: CASSGRVLYEQYF. CDR3 sequence (DNA): TGTGCCAGCAGCGGGAGAGTCCTCTACGAGCAGTACTTC. Together with reference TRBV5-6 and TRBJ2-7, the CDR3 gives the full variable domain: DAGVTQSPTHLIKTRGQQVTLRCSPKSGHDTVSWYQQALGQGPQFIFQYYEEEERQRGNFPDRFSGHQFPNYSSELNVNALLLGDSALYLCASSGRVLYEQYFGPGTRLTVT.

The CDR3 sequence: CAISEVGTGQDTQYF. The CDR3 DNA reads as TGTGCCATCAGTGAAGTTGGGACAGGGCAAGATACGCAGTATTTT. V is TRBV10-3 and J is TRBJ2-3; 9 bases line up with TRBD1. V gave up 3 bases and J gave up 5 bases; unmatched junction bases: 6. CDR1 is ENHRY, CDR2 SYGVKD, per germline. The CDR3 runs 15 residues.

The chain combines TRBV6-5 with TRBJ1-1; no clear D. Trimming left V 0 bases short and J 5 bases short, with 7 bases between. Germline V gene lookup returns CDR1 MNHEY and CDR2 SVGAGI. The CDR3 has 13 amino acids. The CDR3 DNA reads as TGTGCCAGCAGTTACTCGGGGATTACTGAAGCTTTCTTT. Amino acids: CASSYSGITEAFF.